A single sample is the source of the 13 T cell receptor beta chains below, sequenced in a study of blood T cell repertoires in COVID-19. The method was immunoSEQ multiplex PCR; TCRdb's version includes in-frame clones alone and lacks a portion of them. The sample records approximately 240,000 clones, approximately 79% being singletons. The sequenced sample consisted of peripheral blood. These receptors were taken from a woman in her forties with active or convalescent COVID-19.

The V and J genes are TRBV7-9 and TRBJ2-5; maybe TRBD2 (6 bases). The CDR3 length is 14 residues. From germline, CDR1 is SEHNR and CDR2 FQNEAQ (reference sequence). Trimming shortened V by 6 bases and J by 4 bases, and 15 bases separated the two germline ends. The DNA of the CDR3 is TGTGCCAGCAGTCAAAGGGCGGGATCAGAGACCCAGTACTTC. This sequence encodes CASSQRAGSETQYF. Full variable domain (rest looked up from reference TRBV7-9 and TRBJ2-5): DTGVSQNPRHKITKRGQNVTFRCDPISEHNRLYWYRQTLGQGPEFLTYFQNEAQLEKSRLLSDRFSAERPKGSFSTLEIQRTEQGDSAMYLCASSQRAGSETQYFGPGTRLLVL.

This chain links TRBV5-1 with TRBJ2-3; TRBD2 aligns across 7 bases. Germline V gene sequence: CDR1 SGHRS, CDR2 YFSETQ. The CDR3 length is 16 residues. V was pared by 4 bases and J by 3 bases, with 11 bases of the junction left unmatched. The CDR3 loop reads CASSRWTSGRTDTQYF. The CDR3 bases are TGCGCCAGCAGCAGATGGACTAGTGGGCGGACAGATACGCAGTATTTT.

The chain combines TRBV21-1 with TRBJ1-4; TRBD1 was called by the table and not checked on the DNA. TRBV21-1 is a pseudogene segment. CDR3 length: 15 amino acids. The CDR3 coding sequence is TGTGCCAGCAGATCAGACAGGGGGCTAATGAAAAAACTGTTTTTT. Amino acids: CASRSDRGLMKKLFF.

The J gene is TRBJ2-1, the V gene TRBV29-1, with no clear D. Trimming removed 8 bases at V and 6 bases at J, with 8 bases between. The CDR3 has 10 residues. The germline gives CDR1 SQVTM, CDR2 ANQGSEA. As DNA, the CDR3 is TGCAGCTCGGCGGTCAATGAGCAGTTCTTC. Protein sequence: CSSAVNEQFF.

This clone was detected only a few times. The rearrangement uses TRBV19 and TRBJ1-5, with a tentative D call TRBD1 (6 bases). Germline V gene lookup returns CDR1 LNHDA and CDR2 SQIVND (reference sequence). This CDR3 spans 13 amino acids. V dropped 8 bases and J dropped 3 bases, with 11 bases sitting between them. In DNA form, the CDR3 reads TGTGCCAGTTCAGGACAGCCCAATCAGCCCCAGCATTTT. The encoded protein is CASSGQPNQPQHF.

In its sample, this clone was seen a few times. The gene calls are TRBV10-1 and TRBJ1-1; the D gene is possibly TRBD1 (5 bases). V gave up 4 bases and J gave up 5 bases, with 11 bases separating them. This CDR3 is 13 amino acids long. Germline V gene data show CDR1 as WNHNN and CDR2 as SYGVQD (reference sequence). In DNA form, the CDR3 reads TGCGCCAGCAGTGCCGGTCGGGGGACTGAAGCTTTCTTT. Its protein is CASSAGRGTEAFF.

The chain is built from TRBV6-5 and TRBJ1-3; D might be TRBD1 (6 bases). The CDR3 spans 15 residues. Trimming removed 0 bases at V and 2 bases at J, with 8 bases between. The germline CDR1 and CDR2 sequences are MNHEY and SVGAGI. This CDR3 is CASSYSRGTGNTIYF. The CDR3 bases are TGTGCCAGCAGTTACTCCAGGGGAACTGGAAACACCATATATTTT.

The V and J genes are TRBV19 and TRBJ1-4; possibly TRBD1 for D (5 bases). CDR3 length: 15 residues. V was trimmed by 5 bases and J by 3 bases, leaving 13 bases between them. The germline CDR1 and CDR2 sequences are LNHDA and SQIVND (reference sequence). The CDR3 DNA follows: TGTGCCAGTAGTCCGAGGGCGGGGGCTAATGAAAAACTGTTTTTT. It specifies CASSPRAGANEKLFF.

The sample holds a few counts of this clone. The chain combines TRBV5-5 with TRBJ1-2; 10 nucleotides line up with TRBD1. The CDR3 is 16 amino acids. V was clipped by 4 bases and J by 5 bases; unmatched bases: 11. CDR1 SGHKS and CDR2 YYEKEE come from the germline V gene (reference sequence). CDR3 sequence (DNA): TGTGCCAGCAGCCCCTTGGGGGGACAGGGGCTATATGGCTACACCTTC. Its protein is CASSPLGGQGLYGYTF.

For this clone: Germline is not matched at one junction end, which may reflect a read error. In the same sample, other DNA sequences code for this CDR3. V usage is TRBV11-3 and J usage is TRBJ2-2; 7 bases align to TRBD2. Germline assignment: CDR1 SGHNT and CDR2 YENEEA. The CDR3 totals 18 residues. The CDR3 bases are TGTGCCAGCAGCTTAAGCTGGGCTAGCGGTACGAATACCGGGGAGCTGTTTTTT. Protein sequence: CASSLSWASGTNTGELFF.

The chain has TRBV7-9 and TRBJ1-3; 9 nucleotides agree with TRBD1. The CDR3 extends over 17 amino acids. J gave up 0 bases and V 6 bases, and 9 bases lay outside the gene matches. Per the germline V gene, CDR1 is SEHNR and CDR2 is FQNEAQ (reference sequence). The CDR3 here is CASRHQTGGISGNTIYF. CDR3 nucleotide sequence: TGTGCCAGCAGACATCAGACAGGGGGGATCTCTGGAAACACCATATATTTT.

The chain is built from TRBV14 and TRBJ1-3; unclear D gene. CDR1 is SGHDN and CDR2 is FVKESK in the germline V gene. The CDR3 is 15 amino acids. Trimming removed 1 base at V and 7 bases at J, with 14 bases between. The CDR3 protein is CASSQVSRLGNTIYF. CDR3 nucleotides: TGTGCCAGCAGCCAAGTGTCCAGGCTGGGCAACACCATATATTTT.

This clone showed up just a few times. The rearrangement links TRBV5-1 to TRBJ2-7; maybe TRBD1 (5 bases). V dropped 7 bases and J dropped 2 bases, with 13 bases sitting between them. CDR1 is SGHRS and CDR2 is YFSETQ in the germline V gene. This CDR3 contains 13 residues. CDR3 DNA: TGCGCCAGCGCCCAACCAGGGACCTACGAGCAGTACTTC. Its protein is CASAQPGTYEQYF. Together with reference TRBV5-1 and TRBJ2-7, the CDR3 gives the full variable domain: KAGVTQTPRYLIKTRGQQVTLSCSPISGHRSVSWYQQTPGQGLQFLFEYFSETQRNKGNFPGRFSGRQFSNSRSEMNVSTLELGDSALYLCASAQPGTYEQYFGPGTRLTVT.